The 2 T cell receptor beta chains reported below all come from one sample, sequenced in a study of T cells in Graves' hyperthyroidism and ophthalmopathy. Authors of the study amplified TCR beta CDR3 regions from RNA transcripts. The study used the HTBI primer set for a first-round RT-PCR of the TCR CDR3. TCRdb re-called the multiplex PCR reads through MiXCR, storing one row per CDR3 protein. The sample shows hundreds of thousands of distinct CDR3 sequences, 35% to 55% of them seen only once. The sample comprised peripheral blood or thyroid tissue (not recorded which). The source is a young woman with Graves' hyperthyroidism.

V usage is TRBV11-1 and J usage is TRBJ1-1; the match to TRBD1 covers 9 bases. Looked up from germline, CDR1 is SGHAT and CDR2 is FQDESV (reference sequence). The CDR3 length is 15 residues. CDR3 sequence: CASGLGTGMNTEAFF. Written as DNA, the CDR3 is TGTGCTAGTGGTTTGGGGACAGGGATGAACACTGAAGCTTTCTTT.

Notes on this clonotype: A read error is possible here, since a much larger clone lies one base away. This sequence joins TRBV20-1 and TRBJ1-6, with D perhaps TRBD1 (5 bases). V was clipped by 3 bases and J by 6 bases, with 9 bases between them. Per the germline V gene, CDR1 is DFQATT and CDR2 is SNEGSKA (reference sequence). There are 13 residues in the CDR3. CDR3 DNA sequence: TGCAGTGCTAGGGGCAGGGTTAATTCACCCCTCCACTTT. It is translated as CSARGRVNSPLHF.